A single TCR beta chain is shown here with its context. The antigen is undetermined. The data belong to a study of cytomegalovirus exposure and HLA in healthy donors. Study summary: A prior analysis found about 120 million unique TCR beta sequences from 170 million or so T cells.

Findings and limits, study-wide: Versus the roughly 690-donor mean, an Asian-associated ancestry cluster reportedly showed fewer N-insertions in a later analysis.

60 Vbeta and 13 Jbeta primers were used in PCR. Using immunoSEQ multiplex PCR, the repertoire was profiled, and TCRdb retains in-frame clones only, with some absent. The repertoire has fewer than 250,000 clones, roughly 80% of them found once; the top ten carry roughly a sixth. The CDR3 has 17 amino acids. The germline V gene encodes CDR1 LNHDA and CDR2 SQIVND (reference sequence). The germline V and J ends were trimmed by 6 bases and 3 bases, with 24 bases remaining between them. The chain joins TRBV19 to TRBJ2-7; D gene ambiguous. Sequencing was performed on PBMCs. This clonotype was obtained from a man aged 40-49 years in good health and CMV-seronegative. The CDR3 DNA is TGTGCCAGTAGAAACACCCGAAGTGGGCGCTCAATCTACGAGCAGTACTTC. This translates into CASRNTRSGRSIYEQYF.